A selection of T cell receptor beta chains follows, all from one sample in a study of T-cell reconstitution after alpha-beta-depleted transplantation in children. TCRdb recomputed calls from the PCR reads with MiXCR, one row per CDR3 protein. The table has some 490,000 distinct CDR3 sequences, roughly an eighth seen once. Material: PBMCs from the stem cell graft donor, obtained from the stem cell graft. All receptors derive from a human donor who donated a stem cell graft to a child with combined immunodeficiency. CDR3s include the opening cysteine and the closing phenylalanine or tryptophan. Fields, in order: D gene, J gene, clone size, V gene, CDR3 protein, CDR3 DNA. D genes are given only for firm matches. Size is omitted from some rows. Given values are once, few, many or a class for expanded clones.

>TRBD2|TRBJ2-2|few|TRBV7-3
CASSLNPSGGGAGELFF
TGTGCCAGCAGCTTAAACCCTAGCGGGGGAGGCGCCGGGGAGCTGTTTTTT
>.|TRBJ2-1|.|TRBV11-1
CASSLVSSSYNEQFF
TGTGCCAGCAGCTTAGTTAGCAGCTCCTACAATGAGCAGTTCTTC
>.|TRBJ2-3|.|TRBV24-1
CATSDSPLGAPDTQYF
TGTGCCACCAGTGATTCGCCCCTCGGGGCCCCAGATACGCAGTATTTT
>.|TRBJ2-1|many|TRBV12-3/TRBV12-4
CASSFGLYNEQFF
TGTGCCAGCAGTTTCGGACTCTACAATGAGCAGTTCTTC
>.|TRBJ2-7|.|TRBV6-1
CASSELVGSEQYF
TGTGCCAGCAGTGAACTGGTGGGAAGCGAGCAGTACTTC
>TRBD2|TRBJ2-3|.|TRBV12-3/TRBV12-4
CASSSHAPGLGPLYTQYF
TGTGCCAGCAGTTCACACGCCCCGGGACTAGGGCCCCTATATACGCAGTATTTT
>.|TRBJ2-5|.|TRBV3-1
CASSQSLQETQYF
TGTGCCAGCAGCCAATCCCTCCAAGAGACCCAGTACTTC
>.|TRBJ2-1|many|TRBV20-1
CSAKSLDEQFF
TGCAGTGCTAAGAGTCTGGATGAGCAGTTCTTC
>TRBD1|TRBJ2-1|many|TRBV29-1
CSVGGEGQGRLNEQFF
TGCAGCGTTGGGGGGGAGGGACAGGGTAGGTTGAATGAGCAGTTCTTC
>TRBD2|TRBJ2-1|many|TRBV29-1
CSVEKSGRVYNEQFF
TGCAGCGTTGAAAAAAGCGGGAGGGTCTACAATGAGCAGTTCTTC
>.|TRBJ2-2|.|TRBV6-1
CARDTDTGELFF
TGTGCCAGAGACACGGACACCGGGGAGCTGTTTTTT
>.|TRBJ2-7|.|TRBV3-1
CASSQMTVSYEQYF
TGTGCCAGCAGCCAGATGACGGTATCCTACGAGCAGTACTTC
>TRBD1|TRBJ2-2|.|TRBV7-3
CASSPLPGQGTGELFF
TGTGCCAGCAGCCCCCTACCCGGACAGGGCACCGGGGAGCTGTTTTTT
>TRBD1|TRBJ2-1|few|TRBV28
CASTLTGGSYNEQFF
TGTGCCAGCACCTTGACAGGGGGCTCCTACAATGAGCAGTTCTTC
>.|TRBJ2-1|many|TRBV7-9
CASSPRTTDPTYNEQFF
TGTGCCAGCAGCCCCCGCACTACAGACCCCACCTACAATGAGCAGTTCTTC
>TRBD1|TRBJ2-1|few|TRBV7-9
CASSQDRGQYEQFF
TGTGCCAGCAGCCAGGACAGGGGACAGTATGAGCAGTTCTTC
>TRBD1|TRBJ1-2|.|TRBV4-2
CASSRGQGANYGYTF
TGTGCCAGCAGCAGGGGACAGGGGGCTAACTATGGCTACACCTTC
>TRBD2|TRBJ2-1|few|TRBV24-1
CATAGLADNNEQFF
TGTGCCACCGCTGGGCTAGCGGACAACAATGAGCAGTTCTTC
>.|TRBJ1-4|few|TRBV4-3
CASSQVIGAGLGTNEKLFF
TGCGCCAGCAGCCAAGTGATCGGAGCGGGGTTAGGAACTAATGAAAAACTGTTTTTT
>TRBD2|TRBJ2-3|few|TRBV7-9
CASSLEGGIADTQYF
TGTGCCAGCAGCTTGGAGGGAGGGATTGCGGATACGCAGTATTTT
>TRBD1|TRBJ2-7|.|TRBV5-4
CASSSRDRGLYEQYF
TGTGCCAGCAGCTCCAGGGACAGGGGGCTGTACGAGCAGTACTTC
>.|TRBJ2-1|few|TRBV4-3
CASSQDRGAGGYNEQFF
TGCGCCAGCAGCCAAGATAGAGGGGCAGGAGGCTACAATGAGCAGTTCTTC
>.|TRBJ1-2|.|TRBV4-3
CASSQEQGYGYTF
TGCGCCAGCAGCCAAGAACAGGGCTATGGCTACACCTTC
>TRBD2|TRBJ2-1|few|TRBV4-3
CASSQVSGSPLSYNEQFF
TGCGCCAGCAGCCAAGTTAGCGGGAGCCCTCTCTCCTACAATGAGCAGTTCTTC
>.|TRBJ1-3|few|TRBV20-1
CSYGRGSTIYF
TGCAGCTACGGTCGGGGTTCCACCATATATTTT
>TRBD2|TRBJ2-5|many|TRBV12-3/TRBV12-4
CASSPGGGVETQYF
TGTGCCAGCAGTCCTGGGGGGGGAGTAGAGACCCAGTACTTC
>TRBD2|TRBJ2-3|.|TRBV9
CASSVRLAGATDTQYF
TGTGCCAGCAGCGTTCGCCTAGCGGGGGCCACAGATACGCAGTATTTT
>TRBD1|TRBJ2-2|many|TRBV29-1
CSVATGVGTGELFF
TGCAGCGTGGCGACAGGGGTGGGCACCGGGGAGCTGTTTTTT
>TRBD2|TRBJ2-7|few|TRBV30
CAWSVPGTSGSDEQYF
TGTGCCTGGAGTGTTCCCGGGACTAGCGGGAGCGACGAGCAGTACTTC
>.|TRBJ2-4|many|TRBV6-5
CASSYWTQGGAKNIQYF
TGTGCCAGCAGTTACTGGACCCAAGGGGGGGCCAAAAACATTCAGTACTTC
>.|TRBJ2-1|.|TRBV13
CASSPGGLSSYNEQFF
TGTGCCAGCAGCCCAGGCGGGCTAAGCTCCTACAATGAGCAGTTCTTC
>.|TRBJ2-1|.|TRBV5-4
CASRPGPRVNEQFF
TGTGCCAGCAGGCCGGGACCCCGAGTCAATGAGCAGTTCTTC
>.|TRBJ2-1|.|TRBV20-1
CSARDLSDNEQFF
TGCAGTGCTAGAGATCTGAGCGACAATGAGCAGTTCTTC
>.|TRBJ1-3|few|TRBV30
CAWSVGTSGNTIYF
TGTGCCTGGAGTGTTGGGACCTCTGGAAACACCATATATTTT
>.|TRBJ2-7|few|TRBV4-3
CASSQLVLNPRHEQYF
TGCGCCAGCAGCCAATTAGTGCTTAACCCCCGGCACGAGCAGTACTTC
>TRBD2|TRBJ2-3|.|TRBV20-1
CSARGPSGPTDTQYF
TGCAGTGCTAGGGGGCCTAGCGGTCCCACAGATACGCAGTATTTT
>TRBD1|TRBJ2-1|many|TRBV3-1
CASSPRTGGYNEQFF
TGTGCCAGCAGCCCAAGGACAGGCGGTTACAATGAGCAGTTCTTC
>.|TRBJ2-2|few|TRBV6-2/TRBV6-3
CASSYLGLANTGELFF
TGTGCCAGCAGTTACTTGGGACTGGCGAACACCGGGGAGCTGTTTTTT
>TRBD2|TRBJ2-3|few|TRBV20-1
CSARDPRGRGSTDTQYF
TGCAGTGCTAGAGACCCCCGGGGGAGGGGTAGCACAGATACGCAGTATTTT
>.|TRBJ1-2|.|TRBV6-6
CASSLVRYGYTF
TGTGCCAGCAGTCTAGTTAGATATGGCTACACCTTC
>TRBD2|TRBJ2-1|few|TRBV24-1
CATSDPAGGGYNEQFF
TGTGCCACCAGTGACCCCGCGGGGGGTGGCTACAATGAGCAGTTCTTC
>TRBD2|TRBJ2-6|.|TRBV9
CASSVQLAGVPPSGANVLTF
TGTGCCAGCAGCGTTCAACTAGCGGGGGTGCCACCTTCTGGGGCCAACGTCCTGACTTTC
>.|TRBJ2-1|many|TRBV28
CASRPGQSNEQFF
TGTGCCAGCAGGCCAGGACAGAGCAATGAGCAGTTCTTC
>TRBD2|TRBJ2-1|.|TRBV27
CASSELAGGPNEQFF
TGTGCCAGCAGTGAACTAGCGGGGGGGCCGAATGAGCAGTTCTTC
>.|TRBJ2-1|.|TRBV7-2
CASCSPTGVSYNEQFF
TGTGCCAGCTGCTCTCCAACGGGGGTGTCCTACAATGAGCAGTTCTTC
>TRBD2|TRBJ2-7|.|TRBV10-3
CATRTSEYEQYF
TGTGCCACCCGGACTAGTGAGTACGAGCAGTACTTC
>.|TRBJ1-1|few|TRBV12-3/TRBV12-4
CASSPGTWGEAFF
TGTGCCAGCAGTCCCGGGACCTGGGGCGAAGCTTTCTTT
>.|TRBJ1-5|few|TRBV20-1
CSARRRSNQPQHF
TGCAGTGCTAGACGTAGGAGCAATCAGCCCCAGCATTTT
>TRBD1|TRBJ1-2|many|TRBV29-1
CSVEPLANTGAGYTF
TGCAGCGTTGAACCGCTGGCAAATACAGGGGCTGGCTACACCTTC
>TRBD1|TRBJ2-3|few|TRBV4-2
CASSPQDRGQDTQYF
TGTGCCAGCAGCCCACAGGACAGGGGGCAAGATACGCAGTATTTT
>.|TRBJ2-1|few|TRBV11-2
CASSLEPSPYNEQFF
TGTGCCAGCAGCTTAGAACCTTCCCCATACAATGAGCAGTTCTTC
>TRBD1|TRBJ1-5|.|TRBV12-3/TRBV12-4
CASRSGGQPQHF
TGTGCCAGCAGGTCAGGGGGCCAGCCCCAGCATTTT
>.|TRBJ2-7|many|TRBV27
CASSLGLGEQYF
TGTGCCAGCAGTTTGGGGCTCGGGGAGCAGTACTTC